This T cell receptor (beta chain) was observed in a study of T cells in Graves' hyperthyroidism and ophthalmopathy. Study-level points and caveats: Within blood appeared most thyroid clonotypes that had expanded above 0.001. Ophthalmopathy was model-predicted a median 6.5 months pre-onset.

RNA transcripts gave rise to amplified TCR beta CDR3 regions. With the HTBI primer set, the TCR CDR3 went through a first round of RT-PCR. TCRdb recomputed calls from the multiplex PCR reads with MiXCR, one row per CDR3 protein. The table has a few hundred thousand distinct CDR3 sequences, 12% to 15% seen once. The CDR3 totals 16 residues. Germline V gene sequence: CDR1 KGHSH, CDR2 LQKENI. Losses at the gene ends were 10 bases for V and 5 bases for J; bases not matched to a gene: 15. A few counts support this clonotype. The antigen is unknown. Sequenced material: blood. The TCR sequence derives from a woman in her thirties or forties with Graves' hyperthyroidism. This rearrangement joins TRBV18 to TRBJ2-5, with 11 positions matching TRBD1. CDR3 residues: CATSTGTGGWSETQYF. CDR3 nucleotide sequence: TGTGCCACTTCAACCGGGACAGGGGGTTGGAGTGAGACCCAGTACTTC.